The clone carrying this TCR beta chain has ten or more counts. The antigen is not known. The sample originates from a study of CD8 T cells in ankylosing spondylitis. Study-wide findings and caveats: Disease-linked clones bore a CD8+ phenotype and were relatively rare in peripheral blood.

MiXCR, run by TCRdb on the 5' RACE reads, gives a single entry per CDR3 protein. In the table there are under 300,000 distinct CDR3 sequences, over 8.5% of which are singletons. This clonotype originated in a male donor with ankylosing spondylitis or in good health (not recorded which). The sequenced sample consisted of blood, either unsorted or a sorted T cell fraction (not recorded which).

The chain's CDR3 is CATSESGTSEYNEQFF. The CDR3 DNA reads as TGTGCCACCAGTGAGTCCGGGACTAGCGAGTACAATGAGCAGTTCTTC. This chain connects TRBV24-1 to TRBJ2-1, with TRBD2 identical over 10 bases. V lost 4 bases, J lost 4 bases, and 6 bases stayed unmatched. The CDR3 is 16 residues long. The germline CDR1 and CDR2 sequences are KGHDR and SFDVKD.